Each of the 17 T cell receptor beta chains below was sequenced from the same sample in a study of neurological immune-mediated disorders. TCRdb reprocessed the 5' RACE reads with MiXCR, giving one entry per CDR3 protein. The sample contains tens of thousands of distinct CDR3 sequences, less than 15% of which appear only once. Time point indicated: longitudinal time-point 3. Sequenced input: PBMCs. All receptors come from a young man in good health.

This clonotype came up many times. V gene TRBV24-1 combines with J gene TRBJ2-2; tentative D call: TRBD1 (5 bases). Germline V gives CDR1 KGHDR, CDR2 SFDVKD. V lost 7 bases to trimming and J lost 5 bases, with 16 bases between them. This CDR3 comprises 15 residues. This CDR3 reads CATSARTSWTGELFF. In nucleotides, the CDR3 is TGTGCCACCAGCGCAAGGACATCATGGACCGGGGAGCTGTTTTTT.

This clonotype was seen repeatedly, ten times or more. This rearrangement joins TRBV28 to TRBJ2-7, with 10 bases aligning to TRBD2. The CDR3 is 15 residues long. V trimming: 2 bases; J trimming: 0 bases; junction bases outside the gene matches: 1. Germline assignment: CDR1 MDHEN and CDR2 SYDVKM. The CDR3 region has the DNA TGTGCCAGCAGTTTAGGACTAGCGGACTCCTACGAGCAGTACTTC. Translation gives CASSLGLADSYEQYF.

This clonotype was counted many times. The chain joins TRBV3-1 to TRBJ1-1, with no clear D. CDR1 LGHDT and CDR2 YNNKEL come from the germline V gene (reference sequence). V lost 1 base to trimming and J lost 5 bases, with 8 bases between them. The CDR3 has 13 amino acids. In DNA, the CDR3 is TGTGCCAGCAGCCAAGGGGGAGGTACTGAAGCTTTCTTT. Translated, it gives CASSQGGGTEAFF. Using reference TRBV3-1 and TRBJ1-1 for the parts outside the CDR3, the full variable domain is DTAVSQTPKYLVTQMGNDKSIKCEQNLGHDTMYWYKQDSKKFLKIMFSYNNKELIINETVPNRFSPKSPDKAHLNLHINSLELGDSAVYFCASSQGGGTEAFFGQGTRLTVV.

This clonotype came up many times. This sequence joins TRBV28 and TRBJ1-1, with unresolved D. CDR3 length: 13 residues. Germline V gives CDR1 MDHEN, CDR2 SYDVKM. V lost 3 bases, J lost 1 base, and 6 bases lay in between. CDR3 residues: CASSFEENTEAFF. CDR3 DNA sequence: TGTGCCAGCAGTTTTGAGGAGAACACTGAAGCTTTCTTT. Full variable domain (missing parts from reference TRBV28 and TRBJ1-1): DVKVTQSSRYLVKRTGEKVFLECVQDMDHENMFWYRQDPGLGLRLIYFSYDVKMKEKGDIPEGYSVSREKKERFSLILESASTNQTSMYLCASSFEENTEAFFGQGTRLTVV.

The rearrangement links TRBV5-1 to TRBJ2-5; 11 nucleotides agree with TRBD2. V shed 0 bases, J shed 5 bases, and the junction held 9 bases outside the gene matches. CDR3 length equals 17 residues. Germline CDR1 reads SGHRS; CDR2 reads YFSETQ. The CDR3 protein is CASSLGQLAGDEETQYF. The CDR3 bases are TGCGCCAGCAGCTTGGGGCAACTAGCGGGAGATGAGGAGACCCAGTACTTC.

The rearrangement links TRBV6-2 or TRBV6-3 to TRBJ1-2, with unresolved D. The CDR3 sequence is 15 residues long. The V and J ends lost 6 bases and 2 bases respectively, with 16 bases between them. The V gene's germline CDR1 is MNHEY and CDR2 SVGEGT. The CDR3 loop is CASRTYLVPNYGYTF. In DNA, the CDR3 is TGTGCCAGCAGAACCTACCTGGTTCCCAACTATGGCTACACCTTC.

This clonotype was recorded at least ten times. CDR3 amino acids: CASSLWDRDVANYGYTF. Here the CDR3 DNA reads TGTGCCAGCAGCTTATGGGACAGGGACGTCGCTAACTATGGCTACACCTTC. The rearrangement uses TRBV7-9 and TRBJ1-2; 9 bases are shared with TRBD1. J gave up 0 bases and V 2 bases, and 7 bases lay outside the gene matches. This CDR3 has 17 residues. Germline CDR1 SEHNR, CDR2 FQNEAQ (reference sequence).

This clonotype appeared many times. This chain connects TRBV5-1 to TRBJ2-3; 8 bases line up with TRBD1. CDR1 is SGHRS, CDR2 YFSETQ, per germline. This CDR3 spans 20 amino acids. V was clipped by 2 bases and J by 6 bases; unmatched bases: 23. The CDR3 spells CASSLLDRADSGPLGDTQYF. The CDR3 bases are TGCGCCAGCAGCTTACTGGACAGGGCGGATAGCGGCCCTTTGGGGGATACGCAGTATTTT.

This clonotype was seen at least ten times. V gene TRBV27 combines with J gene TRBJ1-3; D is unresolved. CDR3 length equals 13 residues. Germline CDR1 and CDR2: MNHEY and SMNVEV (reference sequence). Trimming stripped 8 bases from V and 0 bases from J, with 8 bases between. Here the CDR3 DNA reads TGTGCCAGCCGGGCACTCTCTGGAAACACCATATATTTT. It yields the protein CASRALSGNTIYF.

The chain employs TRBV7-6 and TRBJ2-1; no clear D gene. Looked up from germline, CDR1 is SGHVS and CDR2 is FNYEAQ. The CDR3 has 15 amino acids. The V and J ends lost 1 base and 8 bases respectively, with 15 bases between them. CDR3 amino acids: CASSLVPTESYEQFF. DNA of the CDR3: TGTGCCAGCAGCTTAGTCCCGACGGAGAGTTATGAGCAGTTCTTC.

In this sample, this clonotype turned up many times. The chain links TRBV7-3 to TRBJ2-1; 11 bases are shared with TRBD2. Germline CDR1 SGHTA, CDR2 FQGTGA. The V and J ends lost 4 bases and 4 bases, in that order; junction bases with no gene match: 3. This CDR3 has 15 amino acids. CDR3 sequence: CASSSRLAGYNEQFF. The CDR3 DNA reads TGTGCCAGCAGCTCCCGACTAGCGGGATACAATGAGCAGTTCTTC.

This clonotype was counted between two and nine times. V gene TRBV6-5 combines with J gene TRBJ1-5, with D hard to call. CDR1 and CDR2 from the germline V gene are MNHEY and SVGAGI. The CDR3 contains 15 residues. V was cut by 0 bases and J by 4 bases, with 10 bases left in between. The CDR3 DNA reads as TGTGCCAGCAGTTACTCCATCCTACCAAATCAGCCCCAGCATTTT. The encoded protein is CASSYSILPNQPQHF.

This clonotype was seen at least ten times. This rearrangement joins TRBV7-2 to TRBJ1-6, with 12 bases aligning to TRBD1. Looked up from germline, CDR1 is SGHTA and CDR2 is FQGNSA. Trimming cost V 7 bases and J 10 bases; bases outside gene matches: 14. This CDR3 region has 17 residues. The CDR3 sequence is CASTNSGTGGAVSPLHF. In DNA form, the CDR3 reads TGTGCCAGCACCAATTCCGGGACAGGGGGCGCAGTATCACCCCTCCACTTT.

Regarding this clonotype: The junction shows a germline mismatch at one end, possibly a read error. The chain couples TRBV29-1 to TRBJ2-1, with D hard to call. The length of the CDR3 is 10 residues. Germline loops: CDR1 SQVTM, CDR2 ANQGSEA. The CDR3 protein is CSFDANEQFF. The CDR3 DNA sequence: TGCAGCTTTGACGCCAATGAGCAGTTCTTC.

A note on this clonotype: A single base separates this from a much larger clone, so it may be a read error. The V call is TRBV28, the J call TRBJ1-2; D is possibly TRBD1 (5 bases). V lost 3 bases and J 8 bases, leaving 10 bases between the germline ends. The length of the CDR3 is 12 residues. In germline, CDR1 is MDHEN, CDR2 SYDVKM. CDR3 nucleotide sequence: TGTGCCAGCAGTTTGGGGCTTGTGGGCTACACCTTC. It codes for CASSLGLVGYTF.

This clonotype was recorded at least ten times. V usage is TRBV20-1 and J usage is TRBJ2-7; 8 bases are a match to TRBD2. CDR3 length equals 15 residues. J was trimmed by 1 base and V by 0 bases; bases with no gene match: 5. Germline V gene lookup returns CDR1 DFQATT and CDR2 SNEGSKA (reference sequence). DNA of the CDR3: TGCAGTGCTAGAGATCGGGGGGGTTATTCCTACGAGCAGTACTTC. This translates into CSARDRGGYSYEQYF.

V and J are TRBV19 and TRBJ1-3; D gene unclear. The CDR3 loop spans 14 amino acids. V dropped 5 bases and J dropped 0 bases, with 8 bases sitting between them. The germline V gene has CDR1 LNHDA and CDR2 SQIVND (reference sequence). The CDR3 spells CASSDWSSGNTIYF. The CDR3, as DNA: TGTGCCAGTAGTGACTGGTCCTCTGGAAACACCATATATTTT.